This passage covers 13 T cell receptor beta chains from one sample sequenced in a study of OX40 agonist ivuxolimab in advanced cancers. Measured with immunoSEQ multiplex PCR; TCRdb has only the in-frame clones, and not every one. The table lists about 73,000 clones, 85% to 90% of them singletons. This specimen consisted of CD4+ or CD8+ T cells sorted from blood, obtained in a trial of the OX40 agonist ivuxolimab. Every receptor here comes from an adult with an advanced solid tumor such as melanoma, head and neck, liver or kidney cancer.

The V call is TRBV27, the J call TRBJ2-2; 10 bases map to TRBD1. Germline V gene lookup returns CDR1 MNHEY and CDR2 SMNVEV (reference sequence). Trimming removed 1 base from V and 4 bases from J; junction bases left unmatched: 9. The CDR3 runs to 18 residues. CDR3 sequence: CASSLYFSGTGATGELFF. The CDR3 nucleotides read TGTGCCAGCAGTTTATATTTCTCGGGGACAGGGGCCACCGGGGAGCTGTTTTTT.

This sequence joins TRBV2 and TRBJ1-5; no definite D call. The CDR3 runs 13 residues. CDR1 and CDR2 (germline): SNHLY, FYNNEI. The V end lost 7 bases, the J end lost 0 bases, and 7 bases lay between the germline ends. The CDR3 DNA reads as TGTGCCAGCAACAGTGATAGCAATCAGCCCCAGCATTTT. Translation gives CASNSDSNQPQHF.

The chain combines TRBV28 with TRBJ2-5; 7 bases align to TRBD1. Germline CDR1 is MDHEN and CDR2 is SYDVKM. This CDR3 has 13 amino acids. Trimming at V came to 9 bases and at J to 5 bases, leaving 9 bases not matched to a gene. The CDR3 coding sequence is TGTGCCAGTTCTACAGGGGCTTTGGAGACCCAGTACTTC. Its translation: CASSTGALETQYF.

The chain carries TRBV5-1 and TRBJ2-1; 14 bases align to TRBD2. Trimming took 4 bases from V and 9 from J; bases not matched to a gene: 6. The germline gives CDR1 SGHRS, CDR2 YFSETQ. The CDR3 has 15 residues. The CDR3 spells CASSVTSGRGIEQFF. DNA of the CDR3: TGCGCCAGCAGCGTGACTAGCGGGAGGGGAATTGAGCAGTTCTTC.

The chain carries TRBV6-1 and TRBJ1-2, with D perhaps matching TRBD1 (5 bases). Looked up from germline, CDR1 is MNHNS and CDR2 is SASEGT. This CDR3 spans 13 amino acids. V lost 6 bases and J lost 5, with 13 bases in between. The CDR3 is CASSRDRGYGYTF. The CDR3 bases are TGTGCCAGCAGCCGGGACCGGGGGTATGGCTACACCTTC.

The chain is built from TRBV30 and TRBJ1-1, with D maybe TRBD1 (5 bases). The V gene lost 5 bases and the J gene lost 1 base, with 8 bases spanning the gap. This CDR3 contains 12 residues. Per the germline V gene, CDR1 is GTSNPN and CDR2 is SVGIG (reference sequence). CDR3 sequence: CAWDRANTEAFF. The CDR3 DNA follows: TGTGCCTGGGACAGAGCGAACACTGAAGCTTTCTTT.

CDR3 protein: CASSPPGLAGGMDTQYF. In DNA, the CDR3 is TGTGCCAGCTCACCACCGGGACTAGCGGGGGGAATGGATACGCAGTATTTT. The chain recombines TRBV18 with TRBJ2-3; 15 bases agree with TRBD2. Germline V lookup: CDR1 KGHSH, CDR2 LQKENI. The CDR3 has 17 residues. V dropped 0 bases and J dropped 6; count of bases not matched to a gene: 4.

The chain uses TRBV7-9 and TRBJ2-1; weak D call: TRBD1 (6 bases). Trimming shortened V by 5 bases and J by 15 bases, and 17 bases separated the two germline ends. The CDR3 consists of 12 residues. Germline assignment: CDR1 SEHNR and CDR2 FQNEAQ (reference sequence). In DNA, the CDR3 is TGTGCCAGCAGCCTAAGTCCCGGGACACCGTTCTTC. It translates to CASSLSPGTPFF.

The sample holds a few counts of this clone. This chain joins TRBV6-5 and TRBJ1-5; possible D gene TRBD1, 6 bases. The CDR3 is 13 residues long. Looked up from germline, CDR1 is MNHEY and CDR2 is SVGAGI. Trimming pared 5 bases from V and 6 bases from J, leaving 11 bases between. CDR3 residues: CASSEDRSQPQHF. The CDR3 DNA reads as TGTGCCAGCAGTGAGGACAGATCTCAGCCCCAGCATTTT.

The chain couples TRBV29-1 to TRBJ1-2; D remains ambiguous. V was clipped by 2 bases and J by 6 bases, with 4 bases between them. CDR1 and CDR2 (germline): SQVTM, ANQGSEA. The CDR3 is made up of 10 amino acids. The CDR3 DNA reads as TGCAGCGTTGAACAGGATGGCTACACCTTC. This gives the protein CSVEQDGYTF.

The rearrangement uses TRBV5-1 and TRBJ1-3; 9 bases map to TRBD1. The CDR3 totals 16 residues. Germline values: CDR1 SGHRS, CDR2 YFSETQ. Germline trimming cut 2 bases from V and 2 bases from J; bases unmatched to any gene: 5. CDR3 protein: CASSLPGTGPGNTIYF. The CDR3 nucleotides read TGCGCCAGCAGCTTACCCGGGACAGGGCCTGGAAACACCATATATTTT.

The V gene is TRBV27, the J gene TRBJ1-2, with 10 nucleotides matching TRBD1. The CDR3 loop spans 15 amino acids. The junction had 13 bases not matched to a gene; V was cut back by 8 bases and J by 7 bases. Germline V gene sequence: CDR1 MNHEY, CDR2 SMNVEV (reference sequence). CDR3 bases: TGTGCCAGCGCGTACTGGGACAGGGGAAGCGTTGGCTACACCTTC. Translating it yields CASAYWDRGSVGYTF.

J is TRBJ2-5 and V is TRBV7-9, with D possibly being TRBD1 or TRBD2 (5 bases each). This CDR3 has 14 residues. V lost 5 bases and J 2 bases, leaving 12 bases between the germline ends. Germline-derived CDR1 and CDR2 are SEHNR and FQNEAQ (reference sequence). The CDR3 nucleotides are TGTGCCAGCAGCCCCGGGACGGTACAAGAGACCCAGTACTTC. It yields the protein CASSPGTVQETQYF.